These 8 T cell receptor beta chains share one sample of origin, sequenced in a study of T-cell memory formation after mild COVID-19. Each CDR3 protein gets one entry after TCRdb re-called the 5' RACE reads with MiXCR. The data hold about 470,000 distinct CDR3 sequences, with more than 20% observed a single time. The sample was PBMCs or a T cell subset sorted from them (not recorded which). Receptors were obtained from an adult woman who had mild COVID-19 (a few samples of this study predate the infection). Cell type and time point are not known.

There are a few counts of this clonotype. The chain links TRBV6-6 to TRBJ1-1; D gene uncertain. The CDR3 loop spans 16 amino acids. Germline CDR1 is MNHNY and CDR2 is SVGAGI (reference sequence). V lost 5 bases and J 2 bases, leaving 18 bases between the germline ends. CDR3 sequence reads: CASSNFGEAGNTEAFF. The CDR3 DNA reads TGTGCCAGCAGTAACTTCGGGGAGGCTGGAAACACTGAAGCTTTCTTT.

This clonotype has just a few counts. The J gene is TRBJ1-1, the V gene TRBV29-1; possibly TRBD1 for D (5 bases). Germline V gives CDR1 SQVTM, CDR2 ANQGSEA. This CDR3 is built from 15 residues. V was trimmed by 4 bases and J by 0 bases, leaving 15 bases between them. DNA of the CDR3: TGCAGCGTTGGGGACGGTTTTGGGCTGAACACTGAAGCTTTCTTT. Protein: CSVGDGFGLNTEAFF.

The chain combines TRBV29-1 with TRBJ2-3, with TRBD2 as a possible D gene (7 bases). CDR3 length: 17 amino acids. V lost 7 bases, J lost 3 bases, and 26 bases lay in between. CDR1 is SQVTM and CDR2 is ANQGSEA in the germline V gene. The CDR3 reads CSAPGASSGGGTDTQYF. In DNA form, the CDR3 reads TGCAGCGCCCCGGGGGCGTCTAGCGGTGGGGGGACAGATACGCAGTATTTT.

This sequence joins TRBV15 and TRBJ2-6, with 7 bases fitting TRBD1. The CDR3 totals 20 residues. Germline V gene data show CDR1 as LNHNV and CDR2 as YYDKDF (reference sequence). The V and J ends lost 2 bases and 0 bases, in that order; junction bases with no gene match: 13. CDR3 loop: CATSRTSGRTGFSGANVLTF. In DNA form, the CDR3 reads TGTGCCACCAGCAGAACCTCCGGTCGGACAGGCTTCTCTGGGGCCAACGTCCTGACTTTC.

A word on this clonotype: A read error is possible here, since a much larger clone lies one base away. The chain combines TRBV7-6 with TRBJ2-1; 7 bases fit TRBD1. Germline CDR1 is SGHVS and CDR2 is FNYEAQ. CDR3 size: 14 residues. Trimming removed 0 bases from V and 7 bases from J; junction bases left unmatched: 3. CDR3 loop: CASSLARGQNEQFF. As DNA, the CDR3 is TGTGCCAGCAGCTTAGCGAGGGGGCAGAATGAGCAGTTCTTC.

CDR3 nucleotides: TGCAGCGTTTACGGGACAGGGGGTTTTCTTCTTAACACTGAAGCTTTCTTT. As protein: CSVYGTGGFLLNTEAFF. The chain recombines TRBV29-1 with TRBJ1-1; 11 bases are shared with TRBD1. CDR3 size: 17 residues. V shed 5 bases, J shed 2 bases, and the junction held 13 bases outside the gene matches. CDR1 and CDR2 from the germline V gene are SQVTM and ANQGSEA.

This chain links TRBV3-1 with TRBJ2-5; 13 nucleotides agree with TRBD2. This CDR3 is built from 18 residues. V lost 1 base and J lost 2; bases outside the gene matches: 7. Germline V gives CDR1 LGHDT, CDR2 YNNKEL (reference sequence). The CDR3 spells CASSQALGLAGVQETQYF. In DNA form, the CDR3 reads TGTGCCAGCAGCCAAGCCCTCGGACTAGCGGGAGTTCAAGAGACCCAGTACTTC.

The chain links TRBV7-2 to TRBJ2-5; 10 positions match TRBD2. Germline V gives CDR1 SGHTA, CDR2 FQGNSA. The J segment lost 4 bases and the V segment lost 5 bases, leaving 10 bases of the junction unmatched. This CDR3 has 16 residues. The CDR3 protein is CASSRLAGTQAETQYF. The DNA of the CDR3 is TGTGCCAGCAGCCGACTAGCGGGTACCCAAGCAGAGACCCAGTACTTC.